This T cell receptor (beta chain) is drawn from a study of T cell responses to AZD1222 COVID-19 vaccine (dated by TCRdb to the early 2020s). Regarding the complete study: Because spike-specific TCR depth and breadth did not differ between the two schedules, AZD1222 recipients who got a second dose at roughly 4 weeks were pooled with those who got a second dose at roughly 12 weeks. Trial participants were enrolled by age into 18-55, 56-69 and 70-plus year subgroups, with about 150, 28 and 57 TCR-sequenced participants respectively. A total of around 240 trial participants underwent TCR sequencing, of whom under 220 had received two doses of AZD1222 and around 25 had received two doses of the MenACWY control vaccine. General findings and caveats noted by the study authors: The vaccine-associated CD4 TCRs covered the entire spike protein, and the dominant responses fell in regions 160-218 and 743-854. Most participants were white British and females outnumbered males, and the authors suggested that clonal diversity may have been underestimated. Conclusions about previously exposed vaccinees were limited because only six AZD1222 recipients were SARS-CoV-2 seropositive at baseline. Reportedly, close to half of the unique spike-specific TCRs recognized epitopes lying outside the regions that are mutated in the B.1.351 and B.1.1.7 variants. After two AZD1222 doses, spike-specific TCR breadth and depth were significantly higher than at day 0 and than in MenACWY recipients. Because no day 14 peak-response samples were available, repertoires were characterized only after the peak T cell response. In the small 56-69-year group, the increase in depth fell short of significance, most likely because of low power.

This clone was found once. The antigen this receptor binds is unknown. No much larger clone exists at a distance of one base, and base qualities are not known. The meaning of the sample's time point label: baseline before first vaccination. Vaccinee samples were obtained from the UK trials COV001 and COV002, which included a single-blind randomized controlled phase 2/3 trial of AZD1222 (ChAdOx1 nCoV-19) in healthy adults. For TCRbeta chain sequencing, PBMC samples were collected from trial participants at day 0 and at day 28 after the second dose. The CDR3 numbers 14 residues from cysteine through phenylalanine. Only CDR3 DNA remains: 42 bases, in frame from the first base. CDR1 is given as SGHTS and CDR2 as YDEGEE, both from the germline V gene. V is reduced by 4 bases and J by 0 bases, leaving a spacing of 5 bases between them. The CDR3 regions of human TCRbeta chains were analyzed by immunosequencing. As for the authors' bioinformatics: Repertoire TCRs were matched against a reference library of SARS-CoV-2-specific TCRs generated with the MIRA antigen-specificity platform. Breadth meant the fraction of unique TCRs that were SARS-CoV-2-associated, whereas depth meant the fraction of total T cells that were SARS-CoV-2-associated. Using the MIRA data, each spike-specific TCR was assigned both to the spike region to which the TCR was reactive and to a CD4 or CD8 class. Log10-transformed breadth and depth values were compared by one-way ANOVA with Sidak's multiple comparisons tests. In its TCRdb copy, this immuneACCESS table keeps in-frame sequences only and misses some clones. Where compared with another copy, unresolved V genes explain less than half of these, and the others have no known cause. V, J and clone size are taken as reported in that table, and D and trimming were inferred from the DNA itself. This sample has 60,000 to 100,000 clones in its table, and around 90% of those were observed once. The leading ten clones occupy roughly 24% of the sample.

The sample was peripheral blood, taken on day 0 of AZD1222 vaccination. The clonotype comes from an adult in good health. The chain links TRBV5-8 with TRBJ2-6; the D gene is not confidently resolved. CDR3 sequence: CASSRISGANVLTF. The DNA sequence follows: TGTGCCAGCAGCCGGATCTCTGGGGCCAACGTCCTGACTTTC.